Below are 24 T cell receptor beta chains sequenced from a single sample in a study of control samples from healthy donors and cancer patients. Assay used: immunoSEQ multiplex PCR; TCRdb lists only in-frame clones, some missing. The sample has some 150,000 clones, 90% to 95% seen once. Sequenced input: blood. The source of these receptors is a woman aged 55-69 years in good health.

The genes are TRBV11-2 and TRBJ1-1; maybe TRBD1 (5 bases). CDR3 length: 13 residues. In germline, CDR1 is SGHAT, CDR2 FQNNGV. Trimming pared 3 bases from V and 6 bases from J, leaving 11 bases between. CDR3: CASSFGGHPEAFF. CDR3 coding DNA: TGTGCCAGCAGCTTTGGAGGACATCCTGAAGCTTTCTTT.

The chain joins TRBV7-6 to TRBJ1-6, with no clear D. The CDR3 has 14 amino acids. CDR1 is SGHVS and CDR2 is FNYEAQ in the germline V gene. V shed 0 bases and J shed 4 bases, with 4 bases lying between them. The CDR3 region is CASSLAQYNSPLHF. DNA of the CDR3: TGTGCCAGCAGCTTAGCACAGTATAATTCACCCCTCCACTTT.

The chain links TRBV10-3 to TRBJ1-2; 8 bases are a match to TRBD1. With V trimmed by 8 bases and J by 2 bases, 7 bases remained unmatched. This CDR3 has 14 amino acids. Germline V gene sequence: CDR1 ENHRY, CDR2 SYGVKD. The CDR3 nucleotides read TGTGCCATCGGACAGGGTGAGATCAACTATGGCTACACCTTC. This translates into CAIGQGEINYGYTF.

The J gene is TRBJ1-1, the V gene TRBV7-6, with TRBD1 as a possible D gene (5 bases). CDR1 is SGHVS, CDR2 FNYEAQ, per germline. The CDR3 runs to 16 residues. V lost 4 bases and J 4 bases, leaving 19 bases between the germline ends. CDR3 in amino acids: CASSSGQGGLGTEAFF. The CDR3 DNA sequence: TGTGCCAGCAGCTCCGGGCAGGGAGGATTGGGCACTGAAGCTTTCTTT.

The chain couples TRBV18 to TRBJ2-3; 7 bases fit TRBD1. CDR1 and CDR2 (germline): KGHSH, LQKENI. The CDR3 length is 14 residues. The V gene end was trimmed by 4 bases and the J gene end by 4 bases; junction bases not matched to a gene: 5. CDR3 amino acids: CASSLDRVSDTQYF. For the CDR3, the DNA is TGTGCCAGCTCACTCGACAGGGTTTCAGATACGCAGTATTTT.

This chain uses TRBV4-2 with TRBJ2-2, with a tentative D call TRBD2 (6 bases). The CDR3 has 16 residues. Trimming cost V 3 bases and J 0 bases, with 11 bases left between them. CDR1 LGHNA and CDR2 YNFKEQ come from the germline V gene. CDR3 sequence: CASSHAGSTNTGELFF. The CDR3 DNA is TGTGCCAGCAGCCATGCCGGGAGCACGAACACCGGGGAGCTGTTTTTT.

V gene TRBV6-5 combines with J gene TRBJ1-5; 8 positions match TRBD1. Trimming took 5 bases from V and 0 from J; bases not matched to a gene: 3. The CDR3 contains 15 residues. Germline loops: CDR1 MNHEY, CDR2 SVGAGI. CDR3 protein: CASSPGQGSNQPQHF. The CDR3 coding sequence is TGTGCCAGCAGTCCAGGACAGGGTAGCAATCAGCCCCAGCATTTT.

This clone has only a few counts. The rearrangement uses TRBV4-3 and TRBJ2-7; 9 bases map to TRBD1. The CDR3 is 15 amino acids. With V trimmed by 7 bases and J by 4 bases, 11 bases remained unmatched. Germline V gene data show CDR1 as LGHNA and CDR2 as YSLEER. In DNA, the CDR3 is TGCGCCAGCACTAGGGACAGGGATTCATATTACGAGCAGTACTTC. Translating gives CASTRDRDSYYEQYF.

The gene calls are TRBV19 and TRBJ1-2; 7 bases match TRBD1. Per germline, CDR1 LNHDA and CDR2 SQIVND (reference sequence). Trimming at V came to 7 bases and at J to 1 base, leaving 6 bases not matched to a gene. This CDR3 is built from 14 residues. CDR3 protein: CASTPGTVNYGYTF. CDR3 nucleotide sequence: TGTGCCAGTACCCCTGGGACAGTTAACTATGGCTACACCTTC.

J is TRBJ2-7 and V is TRBV9; D remains ambiguous. V lost 3 bases, J lost 4 bases, and 14 bases lay in between. The CDR3 extends over 14 amino acids. CDR1 is SGDLS, CDR2 YYNGEE, per germline. For the CDR3, the DNA is TGTGCCAGCAGCGCCTCTCAAGGGAATTACGAGCAGTACTTC. This encodes CASSASQGNYEQYF.

This clone has a handful of counts. The V call is TRBV12-5, the J call TRBJ1-3; no definite D call. V lost 7 bases and J lost 4, with 11 bases in between. The CDR3 totals 13 residues. Germline V lookup: CDR1 LGHNT, CDR2 FRNRAP. CDR3 DNA sequence: TGTGCTAGTGCCGACTGGTCCGGAAACACCATATATTTT. Translated, it gives CASADWSGNTIYF. Based on the CDR3 plus reference TRBV12-5 and TRBJ1-3, the full variable domain is DARVTQTPRHKVTEMGQEVTMRCQPILGHNTVFWYRQTMMQGLELLAYFRNRAPLDDSGMPKDRFSAEMPDATLATLKIQPSEPRDSAVYFCASADWSGNTIYFGEGSWLTVV.

The chain combines TRBV3-1 (or the pseudogene TRBV3-2) with TRBJ1-2; D unresolved. The CDR3 spans 16 residues. From germline, CDR1 is LGHDT and CDR2 YNNKEL (reference sequence). The ends were cut back, 1 base at V and 0 bases at J, with 12 bases in the middle. The CDR3 DNA reads as TGTGCCAGCAGCCAAGGGGTTCCCGGAGCTAACTATGGCTACACCTTC. As protein: CASSQGVPGANYGYTF.

This chain uses TRBV5-1 with TRBJ1-5; TRBD1 matches at 11 bases. CDR1 SGHRS and CDR2 YFSETQ come from the germline V gene. V lost 4 bases, J lost 6 bases, and 9 bases stayed unmatched. The CDR3 totals 16 residues. CDR3: CASSPGGQGAFQPQHF. CDR3 sequence (DNA): TGCGCCAGCAGCCCAGGAGGACAGGGGGCCTTTCAGCCCCAGCATTTT.

The genes are TRBV9 and TRBJ2-7; TRBD2 matches at 11 bases. Germline assignment: CDR1 SGDLS and CDR2 YYNGEE. This CDR3 is built from 18 residues. Trimming removed 4 bases from V and 2 bases from J; junction bases left unmatched: 14. CDR3 DNA sequence: TGTGCCAGCAGCCCCACTCTCGGTCTAGCGGGGGGCCCCTACGAGCAGTACTTC. Encoded protein: CASSPTLGLAGGPYEQYF.

The chain has TRBV6-2 or TRBV6-3 and TRBJ2-1; possibly TRBD1 for D (5 bases). The V gene's germline CDR1 is MNHEY and CDR2 SVGEGT. This CDR3 region has 14 residues. The V gene lost 2 bases and the J gene lost 4 bases, with 9 bases spanning the gap. DNA of the CDR3: TGTGCCAGCAGTTACAGGGCAGGGTACAATGAGCAGTTCTTC. Translating it yields CASSYRAGYNEQFF.

This chain connects TRBV18 to TRBJ2-3; D ambiguous. The CDR3 loop spans 12 amino acids. CDR1 and CDR2 from the germline V gene are KGHSH and LQKENI. The V gene lost 3 bases and the J gene lost 4 bases, with 5 bases spanning the gap. The CDR3 sequence is CASSPVADTQYF. The CDR3, as DNA: TGTGCCAGCTCACCGGTGGCAGATACGCAGTATTTT.

The chain uses TRBV5-6 and TRBJ1-2; 7 bases align to TRBD1. Germline V CDR1 and CDR2: SGHDT, YYEEEE. The trim removed 0 bases at V and 0 bases at J, leaving 2 bases unmatched. There are 15 residues in the CDR3. CDR3 protein: CASSLGTGANYGYTF. The DNA of the CDR3 is TGTGCCAGCAGCTTGGGGACAGGAGCTAACTATGGCTACACCTTC.

The genes are TRBV27 and TRBJ1-5, with 9 nucleotides matching TRBD1. The CDR3 totals 15 residues. With V trimmed by 6 bases and J by 3 bases, 6 bases remained unmatched. CDR1 and CDR2 from the germline V gene are MNHEY and SMNVEV (reference sequence). This CDR3 reads CASRRGQGFNQPQHF. CDR3 in DNA: TGTGCCAGCAGGAGGGGACAGGGCTTCAATCAGCCCCAGCATTTT.

The chain couples TRBV19 to TRBJ2-7, with D maybe TRBD2 (5 bases). Trimming stripped 2 bases from V and 0 bases from J, with 11 bases between. CDR1 and CDR2 (germline): LNHDA, SQIVND (reference sequence). The CDR3 contains 15 residues. In DNA, the CDR3 is TGTGCCAGTAGTATACCCGGGGAGTCCTCCTACGAGCAGTACTTC. Encoded protein: CASSIPGESSYEQYF.

The chain uses TRBV10-3 and TRBJ1-1; possible D gene TRBD1, 5 bases. CDR1 and CDR2 from the germline V gene are ENHRY and SYGVKD. The CDR3 consists of 13 residues. The V end was cut by 7 bases, the J end by 1 base, with 10 bases between. The CDR3 reads CAINWGENTEAFF. The CDR3 bases are TGTGCCATCAATTGGGGGGAGAACACTGAAGCTTTCTTT.

The chain carries TRBV25-1 and TRBJ2-6, with 8 bases matching TRBD2. The germline V gene encodes CDR1 MGHDK and CDR2 SYGVNS. This CDR3 is built from 16 residues. J was trimmed by 0 bases and V by 4 bases; bases with no gene match: 2. DNA of the CDR3: TGTGCCAGCAGTGTGCGGGGGGCCTCTGGGGCCAACGTCCTGACTTTC. This sequence encodes CASSVRGASGANVLTF.

The chain is built from TRBV19 and TRBJ1-3, with 7 nucleotides matching TRBD1. The V gene end was trimmed by 2 bases and the J gene end by 4 bases; junction bases not matched to a gene: 11. Germline CDR1 is LNHDA and CDR2 is SQIVND (reference sequence). The CDR3 contains 17 residues. CDR3 DNA: TGTGCCAGTAGTATACAAGTTCGACAGGGACGAGGAAACACCATATATTTT. This translates into CASSIQVRQGRGNTIYF.

The CDR3 DNA is TGTGCCAGCAGCCCCTGGACAGAGGTCGGGGAGCTGTTTTTT. It yields the protein CASSPWTEVGELFF. This chain links TRBV14 with TRBJ2-2; TRBD1 might be the D (6 bases). V was cut by 4 bases and J by 7 bases, with 13 bases left in between. This CDR3 spans 14 amino acids. Germline V lookup: CDR1 SGHDN, CDR2 FVKESK.

The chain joins TRBV10-3 to TRBJ2-7, with no clear D. This CDR3 contains 15 residues. The V end was cut by 0 bases, the J end by 5 bases, with 14 bases between. Germline lookup yields CDR1 ENHRY and CDR2 SYGVKD. For the CDR3, the DNA is TGTGCCATCAGTGAGTCCTTGGCAGGTTTCAACGAGCAGTACTTC. Translating gives CAISESLAGFNEQYF.